Listed below are T cell receptor beta chains from one sample, sequenced in a study of regulatory T cells in long-lasting Graves disease. TCRdb fed the multiplex PCR reads into MiXCR, producing one record per CDR3 protein. The sample yields about 450,000 distinct CDR3 sequences, 11% to 15% seen once. The data were also submitted as part of a second study, on T cells in Graves' hyperthyroidism and ophthalmopathy.

Sequenced here: peripheral blood mononuclear cells (PBMCs), sampled at new diagnosis, from a patient treated with antithyroid drugs. The receptor source for this set is a woman in her 50s with Graves disease. The CDR3 runs from the conserved cysteine through the conserved F or W. The order of the fields is V gene, clone size, D gene, J gene, CDR3 protein, CDR3 DNA. A D gene is named only where the DNA matches it firmly. Some rows mark clone size as missing; the rest say once, few, many or name a class of expanded clone.

>TRBV4-1|.|TRBD2|TRBJ2-1
CASSQGRGSAGGRDEQFF
TGCGCCAGCAGCCAGGGCAGGGGTTCTGCGGGAGGTAGGGATGAGCAGTTCTTC
>TRBV2|few|.|TRBJ1-6
CASMFPPPNNSPLHF
TGTGCCAGCATGTTTCCGCCGCCAAATAATTCACCCCTCCACTTT
>TRBV10-3|many|.|TRBJ1-2
CAISEREDSDWDGYTF
TGTGCCATCAGTGAGAGGGAGGACAGCGACTGGGATGGCTACACCTTC
>TRBV10-3|.|TRBD2|TRBJ2-7
CAISGTSGNNEQYF
TGTGCCATCAGTGGGACTAGCGGGAACAATGAGCAGTACTTC
>TRBV18|few|.|TRBJ1-3
CASSDATESSGNTIYF
TGTGCCAGCTCAGATGCGACCGAATCCTCTGGAAACACCATATATTTT
>TRBV4-1|.|.|TRBJ1-4
CASSQTRVGEKLFF
TGCGCCAGCAGCCAAACCAGGGTGGGCGAAAAACTGTTTTTT
>TRBV7-2|.|TRBD2|TRBJ2-3
CASSLVAGVEVTQYF
TGTGCCAGCAGCTTAGTAGCGGGAGTTGAAGTTACGCAGTATTTT
>TRBV12-3/TRBV12-4|many|.|TRBJ1-1
CASRLVKPSMNTEAFF
TGTGCCAGCAGACTAGTAAAGCCAAGCATGAACACTGAAGCTTTCTTT
>TRBV6-5|.|TRBD2|TRBJ2-1
CASSYSGTSGYLSYNEQFF
TGTGCCAGCAGTTACTCGGGGACTAGCGGATACCTAAGCTACAATGAGCAGTTCTTC
>TRBV28|many|TRBD1|TRBJ2-1
CASSDLPGQGPYNEQFF
TGTGCCAGCAGCGATCTCCCGGGACAGGGACCCTACAATGAGCAGTTCTTC
>TRBV27|many|.|TRBJ1-1
CASSLSSVNTEAFF
TGTGCCAGCAGTTTATCCTCCGTGAACACTGAAGCTTTCTTT
>TRBV28|.|.|TRBJ2-1
CASSIRWWNEQFF
TGTGCCAGCAGTATTAGGTGGTGGAATGAGCAGTTCTTC
>TRBV28|many|.|TRBJ2-7
CASSFGPYGYEQYF
TGTGCCAGCAGTTTCGGACCTTATGGCTACGAGCAGTACTTC
>TRBV6-2/TRBV6-3|many|TRBD1|TRBJ2-7
CASSYSRDRFSEQYF
TGTGCCAGCAGTTACTCCCGGGACAGGTTTAGCGAGCAGTACTTC
>TRBV6-2/TRBV6-3|many|TRBD1|TRBJ2-5
CASSYGTGAETQYF
TGTGCCAGCAGTTACGGGACAGGGGCAGAGACCCAGTACTTC
>TRBV2|many|TRBD2|TRBJ2-5
CASIKEGLGAETQYF
TGTGCCAGCATAAAGGAGGGACTAGGTGCAGAGACCCAGTACTTC
>TRBV3-1|few|TRBD1|TRBJ2-6
CASSQAGQVFSGANVLTF
TGTGCCAGCAGCCAAGCGGGACAGGTGTTTTCAGGGGCCAACGTCCTGACTTTC
>TRBV7-9|few|.|TRBJ2-5
CASSLLFTLAHYQETQYF
TGTGCCAGCAGCTTATTATTTACGCTAGCCCATTACCAAGAGACCCAGTACTTC
>TRBV18|.|.|TRBJ2-2
CAGSPWQGGETGELFF
TGTGCCGGCTCACCATGGCAGGGCGGAGAGACCGGGGAGCTGTTTTTT
>TRBV28|.|.|TRBJ1-4
CASIQAEPPNEKLFF
TGTGCCAGCATTCAAGCAGAGCCACCTAATGAAAAACTGTTTTTT
>TRBV28|many|.|TRBJ1-1
CASPPAGDNTEAFF
TGTGCCAGCCCCCCGGCAGGTGATAACACTGAAGCTTTCTTT
>TRBV7-6|few|.|TRBJ2-2
CASSPSGQNTGELFF
TGTGCCAGCAGCCCCTCGGGACAGAACACCGGGGAGCTGTTTTTT
>TRBV18|.|.|TRBJ1-5
CASSTAVVSNQPQHF
TGTGCCAGCTCAACTGCGGTTGTTAGCAATCAGCCCCAGCATTTT
>TRBV30|many|.|TRBJ1-1
CAWRRTGSNTEAFF
TGTGCCTGGAGGCGAACAGGGTCGAACACTGAAGCTTTCTTT
>TRBV10-3|many|TRBD2|TRBJ2-1
CAISSPSGSGNEQFF
TGTGCCATCAGTAGCCCTAGCGGGAGCGGCAATGAGCAGTTCTTC
>TRBV12-3/TRBV12-4|.|.|TRBJ1-4
CASRAEQGWNEKLFF
TGTGCCAGCAGGGCAGAACAGGGTTGGAATGAAAAACTGTTTTTT
>TRBV28|many|TRBD2|TRBJ2-5
CAIVAQREAQETQYF
TGTGCCATCGTGGCTCAGCGGGAGGCCCAAGAGACCCAGTACTTC
>TRBV12-3/TRBV12-4|.|TRBD1|TRBJ2-7
CASSFWAGQGTEQYF
TGTGCCAGCAGTTTTTGGGCGGGACAGGGGACCGAGCAGTACTTC
>TRBV6-2/TRBV6-3|.|.|TRBJ1-1
CASEKPRTLEAFF
TGTGCCAGCGAAAAGCCGAGGACACTTGAAGCTTTCTTT
>TRBV3-1|few|.|TRBJ1-1
CASSQPTGGWTEAFF
TGTGCCAGCAGCCAACCCACGGGGGGCTGGACTGAAGCTTTCTTT
>TRBV7-2|many|TRBD2|TRBJ2-1
CASSLVGRRGGEQFF
TGTGCCAGCAGCTTAGTCGGGAGGAGGGGTGGTGAGCAGTTCTTC
>TRBV6-2/TRBV6-3|.|TRBD2|TRBJ2-1
CASSLTSRPSGRANEQFF
TGTGCCAGCAGCTTAACCTCCCGGCCTAGCGGGAGGGCCAATGAGCAGTTCTTC
>TRBV3-1|.|.|TRBJ1-3
CASSPSGISGNTIYF
TGTGCCAGCAGCCCATCCGGGATCTCTGGAAACACCATATATTTT
>TRBV29-1|many|.|TRBJ2-3
CSVDQGRGFFTDTQYF
TGCAGCGTTGACCAGGGAAGAGGGTTCTTCACAGATACGCAGTATTTT
>TRBV10-3|many|TRBD2|TRBJ2-2
CAIRDGLAGENTGELFF
TGTGCCATCAGGGACGGACTAGCGGGGGAGAACACCGGGGAGCTGTTTTTT
>TRBV12-3/TRBV12-4|many|.|TRBJ2-3
CASSLVGTDTDTQYF
TGTGCCAGCAGTTTAGTCGGGACGGATACAGATACGCAGTATTTT
>TRBV4-1|.|TRBD2|TRBJ2-3
CASSPLGNRREGTDTQYF
TGCGCCAGCAGCCCCCTGGGGAATAGGCGGGAGGGTACAGATACGCAGTATTTT
>TRBV7-9|few|.|TRBJ2-7
CASSLAGDQTYEQYF
TGTGCCAGCAGCTTAGCAGGGGATCAAACCTACGAGCAGTACTTC
>TRBV24-1|.|TRBD2|TRBJ2-3
CATVYRAGLAGKPPSTDTQYF
TGTGCCACCGTTTACAGAGCGGGACTAGCGGGAAAACCTCCTAGCACAGATACGCAGTATTTT
>TRBV18|.|TRBD2|TRBJ2-1
CASSPNTPGLAGHHEQFF
TGTGCCAGCTCACCTAACACCCCGGGACTAGCGGGACACCATGAGCAGTTCTTC
>TRBV7-3|many|.|TRBJ2-3
CASSSGFTDTQYF
TGTGCCAGCAGCTCAGGGTTTACAGATACGCAGTATTTT
>TRBV4-1|few|.|TRBJ2-1
CASSQAGNIYNEQFF
TGCGCCAGCAGCCAAGCGGGGAACATCTACAATGAGCAGTTCTTC
>TRBV7-9|many|TRBD2|TRBJ2-7
CASSPPTSGSPYEQYF
TGTGCCAGCAGTCCCCCCACTAGCGGGAGTCCCTACGAGCAGTACTTC
>TRBV29-1|.|TRBD2|TRBJ2-3
CSVSSGRAQDTQYF
TGCAGCGTGTCTAGCGGGAGGGCCCAAGATACGCAGTATTTT
>TRBV3-1|many|.|TRBJ1-3
CASSPTPTDGTNTIYF
TGTGCCAGCAGCCCGACGCCGACAGACGGAACGAACACCATATATTTT
>TRBV9|.|.|TRBJ2-1
CASSVQPVGGREQFF
TGTGCCAGCAGCGTCCAACCAGTGGGGGGTAGGGAGCAGTTCTTC
>TRBV3-1|.|TRBD2|TRBJ2-7
CASSHPSGTYEQYF
TGTGCCAGCAGCCATCCTAGCGGAACCTACGAGCAGTACTTC
>TRBV2|many|.|TRBJ1-5
CASSEFRDGNQPQHF
TGTGCCAGCAGTGAGTTTAGGGACGGAAATCAGCCCCAGCATTTT
>TRBV6-5|.|.|TRBJ1-1
CASSYSRKSTEAFF
TGTGCCAGCAGTTACTCTCGGAAGAGCACTGAAGCTTTCTTT
>TRBV7-9|.|TRBD1|TRBJ2-5
CASSLTEKQGSLVETQYF
TGTGCCAGCAGCTTAACCGAGAAACAGGGGTCTCTAGTCGAGACCCAGTACTTC
>TRBV29-1|many|TRBD1|TRBJ2-7
CSVQGAADEQYF
TGCAGCGTCCAGGGGGCGGCGGACGAGCAGTACTTC
>TRBV11-2|many|.|TRBJ1-6
CASSPGGLRSSYNSPLHF
TGTGCCAGCAGCCCCGGGGGACTTCGGAGCTCCTATAATTCACCCCTCCACTTT
>TRBV28|many|.|TRBJ1-2
CATGTYGYTF
TGTGCCACCGGAACCTATGGCTACACCTTC